A selection of T cell receptor beta chains follows, all from one sample in a study of shared clonotypes between healthy human individuals. Produced via immunoSEQ multiplex PCR; TCRdb's table is partial and in-frame only. The profile shows fewer than 800,000 clones, roughly 94% of them singletons. Sequenced material: naive CD8+ T cells sorted from blood. These receptor sequences come from a man younger than 40 in good health. Each CDR3 is given with its conserved first and last residue. Fields, in order: J gene, clone size, CDR3 length, D gene, V gene, CDR3 DNA, CDR3 protein. D genes are given only for firm matches. Clone size is not always given. Where it is, it says once, few, many or a class for expanded clones.

J gene: TRBJ2-3
clone size: once
CDR3 length: 13
D gene: -
V gene: TRBV19
CDR3 DNA: TGTGCCAGTAGTAGGGAGAGCACAGATACGCAGTATTTT
CDR3 protein: CASSRESTDTQYF

J gene: TRBJ1-2
clone size: once
CDR3 length: 15
D gene: -
V gene: TRBV4-3
CDR3 DNA: TGCGCCAGCAGCCAAGGGCCAGGGCTTAACTATGGCTACACCTTC
CDR3 protein: CASSQGPGLNYGYTF

J gene: TRBJ2-3
clone size: few
CDR3 length: 16
D gene: TRBD1
V gene: TRBV6-6
CDR3 DNA: TGTGCCAGCAGGTCGCCGGGACAGGGTAGAACGGATACGCAGTATTTT
CDR3 protein: CASRSPGQGRTDTQYF

J gene: TRBJ1-5
clone size: -
CDR3 length: 14
D gene: -
V gene: TRBV18
CDR3 DNA: TGTGCCAGCTCACCATGGGCGACGGATCAGCCCCAGCATTTT
CDR3 protein: CASSPWATDQPQHF

J gene: TRBJ1-4
clone size: -
CDR3 length: 17
D gene: TRBD1
V gene: TRBV14
CDR3 DNA: TGTGCCAGCAGCCCAGGACAGGGGTTCCGCCTAAATGAAAAACTGTTTTTT
CDR3 protein: CASSPGQGFRLNEKLFF

J gene: TRBJ2-7
clone size: -
CDR3 length: 13
D gene: -
V gene: TRBV27
CDR3 DNA: TGTGCCAGCAGTTTAGGGGGGTTCGACGAGCAGTACTTC
CDR3 protein: CASSLGGFDEQYF

J gene: TRBJ2-5
clone size: -
CDR3 length: 13
D gene: TRBD2
V gene: TRBV5-1
CDR3 DNA: TGCGCCAGCCAGGAACGGGGGGGGGAGACCCAGTACTTC
CDR3 protein: CASQERGGETQYF

J gene: TRBJ2-7
clone size: -
CDR3 length: 13
D gene: TRBD2
V gene: TRBV11-2
CDR3 DNA: TGTGCCAGCAGCCCCCCCCGGGGGGACGAGCAGTACTTC
CDR3 protein: CASSPPRGDEQYF

J gene: TRBJ2-7
clone size: -
CDR3 length: 18
D gene: TRBD2
V gene: TRBV5-1
CDR3 DNA: TGCGCCAGCAGCCAAAAGGGGACTAGCGGGGCCACCTCCTACGAGCAGTACTTC
CDR3 protein: CASSQKGTSGATSYEQYF

J gene: TRBJ1-1
clone size: -
CDR3 length: 14
D gene: -
V gene: TRBV7-8
CDR3 DNA: TGTGCCAGCAGCCCCACGCAAGGCTGGACTGAAGCTTTCTTT
CDR3 protein: CASSPTQGWTEAFF

J gene: TRBJ2-2
clone size: -
CDR3 length: 20
D gene: TRBD2
V gene: TRBV19
CDR3 DNA: TGTGCCAGTAGTATGGGACTAGCGGGAGGGTTGTTTGCGAACACCGGGGAGCTGTTTTTT
CDR3 protein: CASSMGLAGGLFANTGELFF

J gene: TRBJ2-3
clone size: -
CDR3 length: 15
D gene: TRBD1
V gene: TRBV6-1
CDR3 DNA: TGTGCCAGCAGTTTCAGGGGGCACGGCACAGATACGCAGTATTTT
CDR3 protein: CASSFRGHGTDTQYF

J gene: TRBJ2-7
clone size: few
CDR3 length: 14
D gene: -
V gene: TRBV27
CDR3 DNA: TGTGCCAGCAGTGCCAATGTGGGCATCTACGAGCAGTACTTC
CDR3 protein: CASSANVGIYEQYF

J gene: TRBJ2-7
clone size: -
CDR3 length: 15
D gene: -
V gene: TRBV7-9
CDR3 DNA: TGTGCCAGCAGCCCCCCCCGCGGGGGCGACTATGAGCAGTACTTC
CDR3 protein: CASSPPRGGDYEQYF

J gene: TRBJ1-5
clone size: -
CDR3 length: 16
D gene: -
V gene: TRBV7-9
CDR3 DNA: TGTGCCAGCAGCCGAGGGAAGGATAATAGCAATCAGCCCCAGCATTTT
CDR3 protein: CASSRGKDNSNQPQHF

J gene: TRBJ2-1
clone size: -
CDR3 length: 16
D gene: -
V gene: TRBV2
CDR3 DNA: TGTGCCAGCAGTACCCATATACGGGAGACTTACAATGAGCAGTTCTTC
CDR3 protein: CASSTHIRETYNEQFF

J gene: TRBJ2-3
clone size: -
CDR3 length: 15
D gene: -
V gene: TRBV5-5
CDR3 DNA: TGTGCCAGCAGCTTTTGGCGGCTCGGGGACAATACGCAGTATTTT
CDR3 protein: CASSFWRLGDNTQYF

J gene: TRBJ2-1
clone size: -
CDR3 length: 16
D gene: -
V gene: TRBV4-1
CDR3 DNA: TGCGCCAGCAGCCAATTACAGGGTCTGGCCTACAATGAGCAGTTCTTC
CDR3 protein: CASSQLQGLAYNEQFF

J gene: TRBJ2-3
clone size: -
CDR3 length: 16
D gene: -
V gene: TRBV27
CDR3 DNA: TGTGCCAGCAGGGCTCAACCGGACTTACACACAGATACGCAGTATTTT
CDR3 protein: CASRAQPDLHTDTQYF

J gene: TRBJ2-7
clone size: -
CDR3 length: 15
D gene: TRBD1
V gene: TRBV4-3
CDR3 DNA: TGCGCCAGCAGCCAGGGGACAGGGTTTATTTACGAGCAGTACTTC
CDR3 protein: CASSQGTGFIYEQYF

J gene: TRBJ1-1
clone size: few
CDR3 length: 13
D gene: -
V gene: TRBV7-6
CDR3 DNA: TGTGCCAGCAGCCCCCGGTCGAGCACTGAAGCTTTCTTT
CDR3 protein: CASSPRSSTEAFF

J gene: TRBJ1-1
clone size: -
CDR3 length: 14
D gene: TRBD1
V gene: TRBV10-3
CDR3 DNA: TGTGCCATCAGCCCGACAGGGGAGAACACTGAAGCTTTCTTT
CDR3 protein: CAISPTGENTEAFF

J gene: TRBJ2-7
clone size: -
CDR3 length: 15
D gene: TRBD2
V gene: TRBV6-1
CDR3 DNA: TGTGCCAGCAGCGATGTTGGGACTAGCGTCTACGAGCAGTACTTC
CDR3 protein: CASSDVGTSVYEQYF

J gene: TRBJ1-2
clone size: -
CDR3 length: 14
D gene: TRBD1
V gene: TRBV27
CDR3 DNA: TGTGCCAGCAGTTTATCGGGGACAGACTATGGCTACACCTTC
CDR3 protein: CASSLSGTDYGYTF

J gene: TRBJ2-7
clone size: -
CDR3 length: 15
D gene: TRBD1
V gene: TRBV4-2
CDR3 DNA: TGTGCCAGCAGCCAAGACCCAGGGGGCACGTACGAGCAGTACTTC
CDR3 protein: CASSQDPGGTYEQYF

J gene: TRBJ2-1
clone size: -
CDR3 length: 15
D gene: -
V gene: TRBV11-2
CDR3 DNA: TGTGCCAGCAGCTTAGACCTCGGGTCGGGGAATGAGCAGTTCTTC
CDR3 protein: CASSLDLGSGNEQFF

J gene: TRBJ1-1
clone size: -
CDR3 length: 15
D gene: -
V gene: TRBV7-6
CDR3 DNA: TGTGCCAGCAGCACCGTAGGGGTTAGGAGCACTGAAGCTTTCTTT
CDR3 protein: CASSTVGVRSTEAFF

J gene: TRBJ2-7
clone size: -
CDR3 length: 19
D gene: -
V gene: TRBV15
CDR3 DNA: TGTGCCACCAGCAGAGAGTCCGGACGAGCCCTCGGAAGCTCCTACGAGCAGTACTTC
CDR3 protein: CATSRESGRALGSSYEQYF

J gene: TRBJ2-5
clone size: -
CDR3 length: 13
D gene: TRBD1
V gene: TRBV4-1
CDR3 DNA: TGCGCCAGCAGCCAAAACAGGGGAGAGACCCAGTACTTC
CDR3 protein: CASSQNRGETQYF

J gene: TRBJ1-2
clone size: -
CDR3 length: 16
D gene: -
V gene: TRBV7-4
CDR3 DNA: TGTGCCAGCAGCAAATTGGCTTCTCGAAAGACCTATGGCTACACCTTC
CDR3 protein: CASSKLASRKTYGYTF

J gene: TRBJ2-2
clone size: -
CDR3 length: 14
D gene: TRBD2
V gene: TRBV4-1
CDR3 DNA: TGCGCCAGCAGCCAGGTTAGCGGGACCGGGGAGCTGTTTTTT
CDR3 protein: CASSQVSGTGELFF

J gene: TRBJ2-7
clone size: -
CDR3 length: 16
D gene: TRBD2
V gene: TRBV2
CDR3 DNA: TGTGCCAGCAGCTTTCAATCGGGGACTAGCAAATACGAGCAGTACTTC
CDR3 protein: CASSFQSGTSKYEQYF

J gene: TRBJ1-5
clone size: -
CDR3 length: 13
D gene: -
V gene: TRBV6-5
CDR3 DNA: TGTGCCAGCAGTCACAACTCCGATCAGCCCCAGCATTTT
CDR3 protein: CASSHNSDQPQHF

J gene: TRBJ2-1
clone size: -
CDR3 length: 11
D gene: -
V gene: TRBV9
CDR3 DNA: TGTGCCAGCAGCGCCGGGGATGAGCAGTTCTTC
CDR3 protein: CASSAGDEQFF

J gene: TRBJ1-5
clone size: few
CDR3 length: 12
D gene: TRBD1
V gene: TRBV5-6
CDR3 DNA: TGTGCCAGCAGCACAGGGGATCAGCCCCAGCATTTT
CDR3 protein: CASSTGDQPQHF

J gene: TRBJ2-5
clone size: -
CDR3 length: 13
D gene: TRBD2
V gene: TRBV10-2
CDR3 DNA: TGCGCCAGCAGTGGCCTAGCGGGAGAGGCCCAGTACTTC
CDR3 protein: CASSGLAGEAQYF

J gene: TRBJ1-1
clone size: once
CDR3 length: 12
D gene: -
V gene: TRBV10-1
CDR3 DNA: TGCGCCAGCAGTGAGTCGGGGGGTGAAGCTTTCTTT
CDR3 protein: CASSESGGEAFF

J gene: TRBJ2-5
clone size: -
CDR3 length: 13
D gene: -
V gene: TRBV7-9
CDR3 DNA: TGTGCCAGCAGCTTAGGTGGGCTGGAGACCCAGTACTTC
CDR3 protein: CASSLGGLETQYF

J gene: TRBJ2-1
clone size: -
CDR3 length: 14
D gene: -
V gene: TRBV27
CDR3 DNA: TGTGCCAGCAGCCACAGTCGCGGTCCCAATGAGCAGTTCTTC
CDR3 protein: CASSHSRGPNEQFF

J gene: TRBJ2-7
clone size: -
CDR3 length: 14
D gene: -
V gene: TRBV7-3
CDR3 DNA: TGTGCCAGCAGCCCCCGGGGGCGCCTGGACGAGCAGTACTTC
CDR3 protein: CASSPRGRLDEQYF

J gene: TRBJ2-1
clone size: -
CDR3 length: 16
D gene: -
V gene: TRBV6-6
CDR3 DNA: TGTGCCAGCAGTCTAACTCTGGGTAGCTCCTACAATGAGCAGTTCTTC
CDR3 protein: CASSLTLGSSYNEQFF

J gene: TRBJ2-1
clone size: -
CDR3 length: 14
D gene: TRBD2
V gene: TRBV30
CDR3 DNA: TGTGCCTGGAATGGACTAGCGGGATACAATGAGCAGTTCTTC
CDR3 protein: CAWNGLAGYNEQFF

J gene: TRBJ1-1
clone size: -
CDR3 length: 14
D gene: TRBD1
V gene: TRBV2
CDR3 DNA: TGTGCCAGCAAAGGTTGGGACAGCGAACCCGAAGCTTTCTTT
CDR3 protein: CASKGWDSEPEAFF

J gene: TRBJ2-3
clone size: -
CDR3 length: 15
D gene: -
V gene: TRBV9
CDR3 DNA: TGTGCCAGCAGCGCCCGCCCCGGGTCCACAGATACGCAGTATTTT
CDR3 protein: CASSARPGSTDTQYF

J gene: TRBJ2-7
clone size: -
CDR3 length: 13
D gene: -
V gene: TRBV30
CDR3 DNA: TGTGCCTGGAGTGTGGTGGGATATACCGAGCAGTACTTC
CDR3 protein: CAWSVVGYTEQYF

J gene: TRBJ2-7
clone size: -
CDR3 length: 13
D gene: -
V gene: TRBV7-9
CDR3 DNA: TGTGCCAGCAGCCTTGTGTATGTGGAAGAGCAGTACTTC
CDR3 protein: CASSLVYVEEQYF